This passage covers 4 T cell receptor beta chains from one sample sequenced in a study of CD8+CD57+ T cells in acquired aplastic anemia. Both TCR beta VDJ combination and CDR3 sequence profiling were carried out. Genomic DNA was the template for this profiling. TCRdb redid the calling of the reads with MiXCR, one entry per CDR3 protein. The sample holds about 68,000 distinct CDR3 sequences; almost 55% are singletons and the top ten take about 8.3%. The sequenced material came from sorted CD4+, CD8+, or CD8+CD57+ T cells (not recorded which) from PBMCs. The receptors stem from a human donor in good health, serving as a control.

This clonotype has ten or more counts. The chain recombines TRBV6-1 with TRBJ2-1; D possibly corresponds to TRBD2 (5 bases). Germline CDR1 reads MNHNS; CDR2 reads SASEGT. The CDR3 totals 14 residues. Trimming shortened V by 4 bases and J by 3 bases, and 10 bases separated the two germline ends. In nucleotides, the CDR3 is TGTGCCAGCAGTGGGCTAGCTATCTACAATGAGCAGTTCTTC. Its protein is CASSGLAIYNEQFF.

The chain combines TRBV2 with TRBJ1-3; D unclear. The CDR3 consists of 14 residues. From germline, CDR1 is SNHLY and CDR2 FYNNEI. Trimming removed 4 bases at V and 4 bases at J, with 11 bases between. The CDR3 region is CASSGNGRGNTIYF. The CDR3 DNA is TGTGCCAGCAGTGGCAACGGACGGGGAAACACCATATATTTT.

The chain is built from TRBV10-2 and TRBJ2-3; D unresolved. Germline loops: CDR1 WSHSY, CDR2 SAAADI. The CDR3 spans 12 residues. V lost 3 bases and J lost 2, with 3 bases in between. CDR3 region: CASSDNTDTQYF. The CDR3 nucleotides read TGCGCCAGCAGTGACAACACAGATACGCAGTATTTT.

V and J are TRBV7-3 and TRBJ1-2, with 8 bases matching TRBD1. Germline assignment: CDR1 SGHTA and CDR2 FQGTGA. V lost 8 bases, J lost 6 bases, and 5 bases stayed unmatched. The CDR3 length is 12 residues. The CDR3 sequence: CASQGTGDGYTF. In DNA form, the CDR3 reads TGTGCCAGCCAAGGGACAGGCGATGGCTACACCTTC. Looking up the rest from reference TRBV7-3 and TRBJ1-2 gives the full variable domain: GAGVSQTPSNKVTEKGKYVELRCDPISGHTALYWYRQSLGQGPEFLIYFQGTGAADDSGLPNDRFFAVRPEGSVSTLKIQRTERGDSAVYLCASQGTGDGYTFGSGTRLTVV.